This T cell receptor beta chain was found in a study of T cell changes during pregnancy in multiple sclerosis (dated by TCRdb to 2018 to 2020). General notes on the study: In women with multiple sclerosis, the researchers looked at how the T cell repertoire shifted as pregnancy progressed.

In regard to this clone: Its antigen specificity is not known. Base-call qualities are not available, and no considerably larger clone is one nucleotide away.

V is trimmed back by 5 bases and J by 1 base, and the junction contains 8 bases that no gene match accounts for. CDR1 and CDR2 are read off the germline V gene as ENHRY and SYGVKD. Inclusive of the bounding cysteine and phenylalanine, the CDR3 is 16 residues long. The sequence is cut down to CDR3 DNA, 48 bases in frame from base 1. The library was obtained by the immunoSEQ multiplex PCR assay. The clones in this table, taken by TCRdb from immuneACCESS, are in-frame only. Not every clone is retained; where verified, under half of the shortfall comes from an unresolved V gene, and the cause of the rest is unknown. This sample lists 35,000 to 55,000 clones; 93% were detected once. Roughly 3.9% of the sample goes to the ten largest clones.

The chain is made from TRBV10-3 and TRBJ2-3, with 8 bases aligning to TRBD2. Specimen: CD8+ T cells from peripheral blood mononuclear cells, collected after pregnancy. The sequence came from a female donor with multiple sclerosis, enrolled in a pregnancy study. The DNA reads as follows: TGTGCCATCAGTCCCTGGCGGGAGGCGGGCACAGATACGCAGTATTTT. Its coded protein is CAISPWREAGTDTQYF.